These T cell receptor beta chains were read from a single sample in a study of blood T cells in healthy people across ages. TCRdb re-called the 5' RACE reads through MiXCR, storing one row per CDR3 protein. The sample has approximately 850,000 distinct CDR3 sequences; around 43% are singletons. The sample was blood. The receptors were gathered from a man in his fifties or sixties in good health. Both conserved end residues are part of each CDR3. The D gene is left open where the match is weak. Not all rows give a size; the values are once, few, many and, for expanded clones, a class.

abundance,d_gene,v_gene,j_gene,CDR3aa,CDR3nt
few,-,TRBV4-3,TRBJ2-6,CASSQEVSSSGANVLTF,TGCGCCAGCAGCCAAGAGGTCAGTAGCTCTGGGGCCAACGTCCTGACTTTC
once,-,TRBV7-9,TRBJ1-2,CASSLEGVYYGYTF,TGTGCCAGCAGCTTAGAAGGTGTGTACTATGGCTACACCTTC
-,TRBD1,TRBV15,TRBJ1-6,CATSLRDSGLSPLHF,TGTGCCACCAGCCTCCGGGACAGTGGACTGTCACCCCTCCACTTT
few,TRBD1,TRBV5-1,TRBJ2-7,CASGPQGNTDEQYF,TGCGCCAGCGGCCCACAGGGGAATACGGACGAGCAGTACTTC
-,TRBD2,TRBV4-3,TRBJ2-1,CASSQAAGLYEQFF,TGCGCCAGCAGCCAAGCAGCGGGACTCTATGAGCAGTTCTTC
-,-,TRBV7-2,TRBJ1-2,CASSPEQSYGYTF,TGTGCCAGCAGCCCGGAACAAAGCTATGGCTACACCTTC
few,TRBD1,TRBV29-1,TRBJ1-1,CSVDDPGQGLQMNTEAFF,TGCAGCGTTGACGATCCGGGACAGGGGCTCCAGATGAACACTGAAGCTTTCTTT
few,-,TRBV6-5,TRBJ2-7,CASSYRGQGGSYEQYF,TGTGCCAGCAGTTACAGAGGGCAGGGTGGATCCTACGAGCAGTACTTC
many,-,TRBV11-2,TRBJ2-3,CASSLVGGGSTDTQYF,TGTGCCAGCAGCTTAGTGGGAGGGGGCAGCACAGATACGCAGTATTTT
few,TRBD1,TRBV27,TRBJ1-2,CASSWRQGASSNYGYTF,TGTGCCAGCAGTTGGAGGCAGGGGGCTTCTTCTAACTATGGCTACACCTTC
-,-,TRBV4-3,TRBJ2-1,CAGSQGGNSYNEQFF,TGCGCCGGCAGCCAAGGGGGGAACTCCTACAATGAGCAGTTCTTC
-,-,TRBV29-1,TRBJ2-1,CSSAGQGSSHNEQFF,TGCAGCTCCGCCGGTCAGGGGAGCTCCCACAATGAGCAGTTCTTC
few,-,TRBV20-1,TRBJ2-7,CSARAPTSSYEQYF,TGCAGTGCTAGAGCCCCGACTAGCTCCTACGAGCAGTACTTC
-,-,TRBV12-3/TRBV12-4,TRBJ1-1,CASSNRDNEAFF,TGTGCCAGCAGTAACCGGGACAATGAAGCTTTCTTT
many,TRBD2,TRBV9,TRBJ2-1,CASSVNWGGDNEQFF,TGTGCCAGCAGCGTAAATTGGGGGGGGGACAATGAGCAGTTCTTC
-,TRBD1,TRBV12-3/TRBV12-4,TRBJ1-5,CASSTGGGIQPQHF,TGTGCCAGCAGCACAGGGGGCGGGATTCAGCCCCAGCATTTT
-,-,TRBV20-1,TRBJ1-2,CSDSGLRGDCYTF,TGCAGCGATTCCGGGTTGAGGGGGGATTGCTACACCTTC
-,TRBD2,TRBV6-6,TRBJ2-7,CASSYPVLAGGDEQYF,TGTGCCAGCAGTTACCCGGTACTAGCGGGAGGGGACGAGCAGTACTTC
-,-,TRBV7-9,TRBJ2-3,CASSLLQGDTQYF,TGTGCCAGCAGCTTACTTCAGGGAGATACGCAGTATTTT
-,-,TRBV27,TRBJ2-5,CASSRWTAKGETQYF,TGTGCCAGCAGCCGCTGGACGGCTAAAGGAGAGACCCAGTACTTC
-,-,TRBV7-9,TRBJ2-5,CASSLDWLGTQYF,TGTGCCAGCAGCTTAGACTGGTTAGGGACCCAGTACTTC
-,TRBD1,TRBV4-3,TRBJ1-2,CASSQDWGRQGSGIYGYTF,TGCGCCAGCAGCCAAGATTGGGGGAGACAGGGGTCCGGGATCTATGGCTACACCTTC
-,-,TRBV30,TRBJ2-7,CACISHGHEQYF,TGTGCCTGCATATCACATGGCCACGAGCAGTACTTC
-,-,TRBV4-3,TRBJ2-2,CASSQRLANTGELFF,TGCGCCAGCAGCCAACGACTAGCGAACACCGGGGAGCTGTTTTTT
-,-,TRBV7-9,TRBJ2-5,CASSHDATSNEQYF,TGTGCCAGCAGCCACGACGCTACTAGTAATGAGCAGTACTTC
-,-,TRBV6-5,TRBJ1-6,CASSHRLVESSYNSPLHF,TGTGCCAGCAGTCATCGACTCGTCGAGAGCTCCTATAATTCACCCCTCCACTTT
-,-,TRBV30,TRBJ2-4,CAWSITGLLAKNIQYF,TGTGCCTGGAGTATAACAGGATTACTAGCCAAAAACATTCAGTACTTC
few,TRBD1,TRBV4-3,TRBJ2-1,CASSQWTGDNNEQFF,TGCGCCAGCAGCCAATGGACAGGGGACAACAATGAGCAGTTCTTC
-,-,TRBV6-2/TRBV6-3,TRBJ2-5,CASVSGGPETQYF,TGTGCCAGTGTTTCGGGGGGCCCAGAGACCCAGTACTTC